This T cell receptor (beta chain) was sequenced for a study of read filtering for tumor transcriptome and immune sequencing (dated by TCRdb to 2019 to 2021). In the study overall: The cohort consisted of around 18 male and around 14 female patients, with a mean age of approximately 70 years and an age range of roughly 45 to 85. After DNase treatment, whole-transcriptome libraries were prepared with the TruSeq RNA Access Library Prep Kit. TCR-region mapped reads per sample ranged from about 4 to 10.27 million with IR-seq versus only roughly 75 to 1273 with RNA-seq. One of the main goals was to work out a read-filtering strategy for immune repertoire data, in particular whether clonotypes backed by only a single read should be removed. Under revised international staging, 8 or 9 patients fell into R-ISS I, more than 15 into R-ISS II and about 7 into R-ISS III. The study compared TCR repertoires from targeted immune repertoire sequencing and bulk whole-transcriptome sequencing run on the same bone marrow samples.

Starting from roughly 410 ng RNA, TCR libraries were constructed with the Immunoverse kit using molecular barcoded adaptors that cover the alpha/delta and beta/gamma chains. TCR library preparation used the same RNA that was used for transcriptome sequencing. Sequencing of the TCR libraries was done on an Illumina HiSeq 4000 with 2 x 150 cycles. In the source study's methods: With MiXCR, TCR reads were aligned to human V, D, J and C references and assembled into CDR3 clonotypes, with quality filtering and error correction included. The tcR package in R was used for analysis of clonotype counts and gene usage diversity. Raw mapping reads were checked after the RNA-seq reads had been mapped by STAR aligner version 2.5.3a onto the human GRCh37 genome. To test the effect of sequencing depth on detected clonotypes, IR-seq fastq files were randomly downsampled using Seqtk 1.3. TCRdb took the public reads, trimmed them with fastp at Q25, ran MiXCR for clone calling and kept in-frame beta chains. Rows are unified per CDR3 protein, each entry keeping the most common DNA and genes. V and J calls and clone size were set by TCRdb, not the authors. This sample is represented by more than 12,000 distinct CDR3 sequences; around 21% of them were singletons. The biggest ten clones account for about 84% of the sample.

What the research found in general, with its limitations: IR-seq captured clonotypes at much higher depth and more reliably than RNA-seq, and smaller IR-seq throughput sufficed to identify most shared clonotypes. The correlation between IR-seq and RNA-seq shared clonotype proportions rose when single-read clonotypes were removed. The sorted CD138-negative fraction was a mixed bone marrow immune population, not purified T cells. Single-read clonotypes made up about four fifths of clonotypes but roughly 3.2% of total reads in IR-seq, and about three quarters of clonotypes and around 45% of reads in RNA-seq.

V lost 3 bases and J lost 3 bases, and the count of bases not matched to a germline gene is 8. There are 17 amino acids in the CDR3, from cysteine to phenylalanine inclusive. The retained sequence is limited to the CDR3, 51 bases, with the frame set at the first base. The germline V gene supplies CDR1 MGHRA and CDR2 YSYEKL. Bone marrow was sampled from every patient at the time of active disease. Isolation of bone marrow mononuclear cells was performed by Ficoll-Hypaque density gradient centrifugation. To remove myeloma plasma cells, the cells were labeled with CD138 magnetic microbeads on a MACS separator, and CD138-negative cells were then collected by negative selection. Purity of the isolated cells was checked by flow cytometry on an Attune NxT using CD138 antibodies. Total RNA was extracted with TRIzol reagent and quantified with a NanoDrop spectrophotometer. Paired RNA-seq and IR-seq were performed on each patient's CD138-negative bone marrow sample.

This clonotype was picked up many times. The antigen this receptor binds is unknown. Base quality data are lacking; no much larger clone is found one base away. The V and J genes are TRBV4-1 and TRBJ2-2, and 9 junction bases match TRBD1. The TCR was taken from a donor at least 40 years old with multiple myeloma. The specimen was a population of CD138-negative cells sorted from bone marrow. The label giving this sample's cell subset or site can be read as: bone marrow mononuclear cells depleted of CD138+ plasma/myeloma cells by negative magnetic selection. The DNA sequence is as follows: TGCGCCAGCAGCCAGGATCCGGGACAGGGCCACACCGGGGAGCTGTTTTTT. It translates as CASSQDPGQGHTGELFF.